Following are 24 T cell receptor beta chains from one sample sequenced in a study of human T cells and chemical hapten exposure. As to time point: patch test 3, about 24 weeks after DPC sensitization. Treatment in this sample: therapeutic diphenylcyclopropenone sensitization with weekly scalp DPC. TCRdb processed the RACE reads anew with MiXCR; each CDR3 protein has one entry. The sample holds approximately 97,000 distinct CDR3 sequences, 25% to 30% seen once. The sample was whole blood, taken in connection with sensitization to the hapten diphenylcyclopropenone (DPC). These receptors were obtained from a middle-aged man with alopecia areata. Some clones in this sample may be carry-over from other donors' samples.

This clonotype was seen only a few times. The genes are TRBV3-1 and TRBJ2-7; D is unclear. There are 12 residues in the CDR3. Germline CDR1 is LGHDT and CDR2 is YNNKEL (reference sequence). Trimming took off 1 base at V and 0 bases at J, with 1 base between the two ends. CDR3 DNA: TGTGCCAGCAGCCAAGTCTCCTACGAGCAGTACTTC. Translating it yields CASSQVSYEQYF.

This clonotype has just a few counts. V is TRBV5-1 and J is TRBJ2-7; a weak D match, TRBD1 (5 bases). This CDR3 has 15 amino acids. V gave up 0 bases and J gave up 1 base, with 11 bases separating them. Germline V gives CDR1 SGHRS, CDR2 YFSETQ. The CDR3: CASSLAVGVSYEQYF. Written as DNA, the CDR3 is TGCGCCAGCAGCTTGGCCGTAGGGGTGTCCTACGAGCAGTACTTC.

The V and J genes are TRBV28 and TRBJ2-1, with 7 positions matching TRBD1. CDR1 and CDR2 from the germline V gene are MDHEN and SYDVKM. The CDR3 loop spans 16 amino acids. V was clipped by 4 bases and J by 5 bases; unmatched bases: 11. The CDR3 here is CASSSQDRIDHNEQFF. As DNA, the CDR3 is TGTGCCAGCAGTTCCCAGGACAGGATCGACCACAATGAGCAGTTCTTC. Full variable domain (rest looked up from reference TRBV28 and TRBJ2-1): DVKVTQSSRYLVKRTGEKVFLECVQDMDHENMFWYRQDPGLGLRLIYFSYDVKMKEKGDIPEGYSVSREKKERFSLILESASTNQTSMYLCASSSQDRIDHNEQFFGPGTRLTVL.

This clonotype was picked up a small number of times. This chain links TRBV7-3 with TRBJ2-3, with D perhaps TRBD1 (5 bases). The length of the CDR3 is 15 residues. The V end was cut by 5 bases, the J end by 5 bases, with 17 bases between. From germline, CDR1 is SGHTA and CDR2 FQGTGA. As DNA, the CDR3 is TGTGCCAGCAGCCCCAATCCCAGGGCTGTAGATACGCAGTATTTT. This translates into CASSPNPRAVDTQYF.

The rearrangement links TRBV3-1 to TRBJ2-3; 7 nucleotides match TRBD1. This CDR3 has 14 residues. Germline trimming cut 2 bases from V and 3 bases from J; bases unmatched to any gene: 2. CDR1 LGHDT and CDR2 YNNKEL come from the germline V gene (reference sequence). CDR3 amino acids: CASSQRQGTDTQYF. The CDR3 bases are TGTGCCAGCAGCCAAAGACAGGGAACAGATACGCAGTATTTT.

This clonotype has just a few counts. The chain couples TRBV12-3 or TRBV12-4 to TRBJ2-5; a weak D match, TRBD2 (6 bases). Trimming shortened V by 6 bases and J by 7 bases, and 9 bases separated the two germline ends. This CDR3 is 11 amino acids long. CDR3 nucleotide sequence: TGTGCCAGCAGGGCGGAGGGGACCCAGTACTTC. Translating it yields CASRAEGTQYF.

This clonotype was picked up a small number of times. The V and J genes are TRBV20-1 and TRBJ2-1; D possibly uses TRBD1 or TRBD2 (6 bases each). The germline V gene encodes CDR1 DFQATT and CDR2 SNEGSKA (reference sequence). Trimming removed 1 base from V and 13 bases from J, with 17 bases in between. The CDR3 extends over 13 amino acids. In nucleotides, the CDR3 is TGCAGTGCTAGAGGGGGGGCCGGGACCCCACAGTTCTTC. Translated, it gives CSARGGAGTPQFF.

The chain joins TRBV5-1 to TRBJ2-6; D ambiguous. Germline V CDR1 and CDR2: SGHRS, YFSETQ. CDR3 length equals 14 residues. V was cut by 0 bases and J by 2 bases, with 3 bases left in between. This CDR3 reads CASSLGAGANVLTF. For the CDR3, the DNA is TGCGCCAGCAGCTTGGGGGCTGGGGCCAACGTCCTGACTTTC.

This clonotype was recorded a few times. The chain uses TRBV21-1 and TRBJ2-4; the table's D call TRBD1 went unverified against the DNA. TRBV21-1 is noted as a pseudogene. This CDR3 spans 13 amino acids. The CDR3 here is CASFDSSKNIQYF. Written as DNA, the CDR3 is TGTGCCAGCTTCGACAGCAGTAAAAACATTCAGTACTTC.

The chain couples TRBV28 to TRBJ2-5, with D possibly being TRBD1 (5 bases). There are 14 residues in the CDR3. The germline gives CDR1 MDHEN, CDR2 SYDVKM. Deletions cut 4 bases from V and 1 base from J, with 10 bases between. The CDR3 spells CASSSGHPQETQYF. The CDR3 bases are TGTGCCAGCAGTTCCGGACACCCCCAAGAGACCCAGTACTTC.

This clonotype showed up just a few times. The gene calls are TRBV5-1 and TRBJ2-1; the match to TRBD2 covers 10 bases. The CDR3 is 17 amino acids. Germline trimming cut 7 bases from V and 0 bases from J; bases unmatched to any gene: 10. Germline CDR1 SGHRS, CDR2 YFSETQ. The CDR3 is CASVLAGVPSSYNEQFF. The CDR3 DNA is TGCGCCAGCGTCCTAGCGGGAGTCCCCAGCTCCTACAATGAGCAGTTCTTC.

V gene TRBV27 combines with J gene TRBJ2-5; perhaps TRBD2 as D (5 bases). The CDR3 extends over 15 amino acids. Trimming pared 8 bases from V and 1 base from J, leaving 17 bases between. Germline V lookup: CDR1 MNHEY, CDR2 SMNVEV (reference sequence). The CDR3 here is CASRDRAVLQETQYF. The CDR3 DNA follows: TGTGCCAGCCGGGATAGGGCCGTTCTCCAAGAGACCCAGTACTTC.

The chain uses TRBV20-1 and TRBJ2-7; no reliable D call. Germline V CDR1 and CDR2: DFQATT, SNEGSKA (reference sequence). The CDR3 runs to 12 residues. Trimming took 0 bases from V and 9 from J, leaving 12 bases between them. The CDR3 nucleotides read TGCAGTGCTAGAGACAGGTTCCTGGGGCAGTACTTC. It translates to CSARDRFLGQYF.

The V gene is TRBV28, the J gene TRBJ2-6; D perhaps matches TRBD1 (5 bases). V was shortened by 6 bases and J by 4 bases, with 22 bases between the two germline ends. Germline CDR1 MDHEN, CDR2 SYDVKM. This CDR3 has 18 amino acids. The DNA for the CDR3 is TGTGCCAGCAGCCCCACCCCGTCAGGGTTTTCCGGGGCCAACGTCCTGACTTTC. Protein product: CASSPTPSGFSGANVLTF.

The V call is TRBV7-3, the J call TRBJ1-6, with D tentatively TRBD1 (5 bases). The CDR3 covers 15 residues. V lost 0 bases to trimming and J lost 6 bases, with 9 bases between them. Per germline, CDR1 SGHTA and CDR2 FQGTGA. The CDR3 DNA sequence: TGTGCCAGCAGCTTAACGGGACGGAGTAATTCACCCCTCCACTTT. The encoded protein is CASSLTGRSNSPLHF.

Many counts were recorded for this clonotype. The chain recombines TRBV12-3 or TRBV12-4 with TRBJ2-2; TRBD2 matches 10 bases. The junction had 4 bases not matched to a gene; V was cut back by 3 bases and J by 6 bases. This CDR3 is 15 amino acids long. Written as DNA, the CDR3 is TGTGCCAGCAGTTTCCAGCGGGAGGGGGCCGGGGAGCTGTTTTTT. Its translation is CASSFQREGAGELFF.

This sequence joins TRBV6-2 or TRBV6-3 and TRBJ1-1; TRBD1 matches at 11 bases. From germline, CDR1 is MNHEY and CDR2 SVGEGT. CDR3 length: 17 amino acids. V was clipped by 2 bases and J by 3 bases; unmatched bases: 8. This CDR3 is CASSYEDRGRGDTEAFF. CDR3 bases: TGTGCCAGCAGTTACGAGGACAGGGGGCGCGGGGACACTGAAGCTTTCTTT.

J is TRBJ1-1 and V is TRBV7-3, with a possible D match to TRBD1 (5 bases). CDR3 length equals 13 residues. Germline loops: CDR1 SGHTA, CDR2 FQGTGA. V shed 4 bases and J shed 1 base, with 7 bases lying between them. The CDR3 coding sequence is TGTGCCAGCAGCTCGCAGGGGAACACTGAAGCTTTCTTT. It yields the protein CASSSQGNTEAFF.

This clonotype occurred once. V is TRBV20-1 and J is TRBJ2-7; the D gene is possibly TRBD1 (6 bases). Germline loops: CDR1 DFQATT, CDR2 SNEGSKA (reference sequence). This CDR3 is built from 10 residues. The V end was cut by 5 bases, the J end by 7 bases, with 9 bases between. The CDR3 reads CSAWTVEQYF. The CDR3 DNA reads as TGCAGTGCTTGGACAGTAGAGCAGTACTTC.

The chain couples TRBV7-9 to TRBJ2-1, with 7 bases aligning to TRBD2. The junction had 4 bases not matched to a gene; V was cut back by 6 bases and J by 5 bases. This CDR3 has 13 amino acids. In germline, CDR1 is SEHNR, CDR2 FQNEAQ (reference sequence). CDR3 amino acids: CASRGTNHNEQFF. CDR3 bases: TGTGCCAGCAGGGGGACTAACCACAATGAGCAGTTCTTC.

The J gene is TRBJ1-5, the V gene TRBV6-5; D possibly corresponds to TRBD1 (6 bases). CDR3 length: 14 residues. V was cut by 6 bases and J by 0 bases, with 9 bases left in between. Germline values: CDR1 MNHEY, CDR2 SVGAGI. This chain's CDR3 is CASRQGFSNQPQHF. CDR3 nucleotides: TGTGCCAGCAGACAGGGTTTTAGCAATCAGCCCCAGCATTTT.

This clonotype was observed a few times. The DNA for the CDR3 is TGTGCCAGCGCCTTATACCGACGTGCGGCAGATACGCAGTATTTT. This gives the protein CASALYRRAADTQYF. The chain carries TRBV12-3 or TRBV12-4 and TRBJ2-3; D is ambiguous. The CDR3 covers 15 residues. The ends were cut back, 8 bases at V and 4 bases at J, with 19 bases in the middle.

The genes are TRBV9 and TRBJ2-3; 7 nucleotides match TRBD2. Germline loops: CDR1 SGDLS, CDR2 YYNGEE. V shed 0 bases and J 4 bases; nucleotides not matched to a gene: 11. This CDR3 region has 17 residues. The CDR3 region is CASSVGGTRERPDTQYF. The DNA for the CDR3 is TGTGCCAGCAGCGTAGGAGGGACGCGGGAGAGGCCAGATACGCAGTATTTT.

The chain links TRBV7-2 to TRBJ1-2; no reliable D call. V lost 4 bases, J lost 4 bases, and 7 bases lay in between. Germline assignment: CDR1 SGHTA and CDR2 FQGNSA. This CDR3 is built from 12 residues. In nucleotides, the CDR3 is TGTGCCAGCAGCTCCATAACCTATGGCTACACCTTC. Its translation is CASSSITYGYTF.